These 23 T cell receptor beta chains came from one sample sequenced in a study of blood T cell repertoires in COVID-19. TCRdb's copy holds only in-frame clones and misses some; the assay was immunoSEQ multiplex PCR. Among under 500,000 clones listed, roughly 85% were seen once. The material sequenced was PBMCs or T cells enriched from blood (not recorded which). Receptors originate from a woman younger than 30 with acute COVID-19.

This clone was recorded a few times. The chain employs TRBV3-1 (or the pseudogene TRBV3-2) and TRBJ1-1, with 12 bases that match TRBD1. V gave up 1 base and J gave up 10 bases; unmatched junction bases: 4. Germline CDR1 reads LGHDT; CDR2 reads YNNKEL (reference sequence). The CDR3 is 14 amino acids. In nucleotides, the CDR3 is TGTGCCAGCAGCCAAGCGGGACAGGGGGCTACAGCTTTCTTT. Protein sequence: CASSQAGQGATAFF.

V gene TRBV6-5 combines with J gene TRBJ1-6, with D perhaps matching TRBD1 (6 bases). This CDR3 is built from 14 residues. V gave up 5 bases and J gave up 9 bases, with 14 bases separating them. Germline lookup yields CDR1 MNHEY and CDR2 SVGAGI. CDR3: CASSKGGGASPLHF. In DNA form, the CDR3 reads TGTGCCAGCAGTAAGGGGGGGGGCGCTTCACCCCTCCACTTT.

This chain connects TRBV19 to TRBJ2-7, with 13 nucleotides matching TRBD2. There are 18 residues in the CDR3. Germline V lookup: CDR1 LNHDA, CDR2 SQIVND (reference sequence). J was trimmed by 1 base and V by 3 bases; bases with no gene match: 9. The CDR3 here is CASSITSGRAEFSYEQYF. The CDR3 coding sequence is TGTGCCAGTAGTATTACTAGCGGGAGGGCCGAATTTTCCTACGAGCAGTACTTC.

The CDR3 loop reads CATTGATYNEQFF. CDR3 nucleotides: TGTGCCACTACTGGGGCAACCTACAATGAGCAGTTCTTC. The chain has TRBV19 and TRBJ2-1; D possibly corresponds to TRBD1 (5 bases). Germline CDR1 reads LNHDA; CDR2 reads SQIVND (reference sequence). The CDR3 length is 13 residues. Trimming pared 10 bases from V and 2 bases from J, leaving 12 bases between.

The chain employs TRBV28 and TRBJ1-4; 7 bases fit TRBD1. CDR3 size: 16 residues. Germline trimming cut 8 bases from V and 5 bases from J; bases unmatched to any gene: 14. In germline, CDR1 is MDHEN, CDR2 SYDVKM. The CDR3 region has the DNA TGTGCCAGCTCCCACCCTCTGGACAGGAGAAATGAAAAACTGTTTTTT. Residues: CASSHPLDRRNEKLFF.

The chain couples TRBV5-4 to TRBJ2-3; TRBD1 matches 7 bases. V was clipped by 3 bases and J by 2 bases; unmatched bases: 6. Per the germline V gene, CDR1 is SGHNT and CDR2 is YYREEE (reference sequence). The CDR3 sequence is 15 residues long. CDR3 coding DNA: TGTGCCAGCAGCTCCGACAGGGCCTCCACAGATACGCAGTATTTT. Residues: CASSSDRASTDTQYF.

V usage is TRBV4-1 and J usage is TRBJ1-6; 7 bases match TRBD1. Germline V gene lookup returns CDR1 MGHRA and CDR2 YSYEKL. The J segment lost 8 bases and the V segment lost 1 base, leaving 5 bases of the junction unmatched. The CDR3 is 15 residues long. As DNA, the CDR3 is TGCGCCAGCAGCCAAGCCGGGACAGCATATTCACCCCTCCACTTT. It specifies CASSQAGTAYSPLHF.

This clone appeared a few times. J is TRBJ1-2 and V is TRBV10-3, with D unresolved. Per germline, CDR1 ENHRY and CDR2 SYGVKD. This CDR3 is 13 amino acids long. Trimming shortened V by 0 bases and J by 5 bases, and 7 bases separated the two germline ends. The CDR3 DNA follows: TGTGCCATCAGTGAGTCGGCACCTTATGGCTACACCTTC. It translates to CAISESAPYGYTF.

The chain couples TRBV18 to TRBJ1-1; D perhaps matches TRBD1 (6 bases). CDR1 KGHSH and CDR2 LQKENI come from the germline V gene. V lost 1 base and J lost 4, with 19 bases in between. The CDR3 totals 17 residues. The CDR3 reads CASSPRPGGEGGTEAFF. CDR3 nucleotides: TGTGCCAGCTCACCACGGCCGGGGGGAGAAGGGGGCACTGAAGCTTTCTTT.

The chain uses TRBV28 and TRBJ1-5; D may be TRBD1 (5 bases). Per the germline V gene, CDR1 is MDHEN and CDR2 is SYDVKM. The CDR3 consists of 17 residues. Trimming took 3 bases from V and 2 from J, leaving 17 bases between them. The CDR3 spells CASSFYLARVGNQPQHF. CDR3 bases: TGTGCCAGCAGTTTTTATTTAGCCAGGGTTGGCAATCAGCCCCAGCATTTT.

The rearrangement uses TRBV28 and TRBJ2-7; TRBD1 agrees at 9 bases. From germline, CDR1 is MDHEN and CDR2 SYDVKM. This CDR3 contains 14 residues. V shed 5 bases and J 4 bases; nucleotides not matched to a gene: 6. The CDR3 here is CASSNRDRAYEQYF. The CDR3 DNA sequence: TGTGCCAGCAGTAACCGGGACAGGGCTTACGAGCAGTACTTC.

V and J are TRBV11-2 and TRBJ2-7; TRBD2 matches 7 bases. This CDR3 region has 14 residues. Looked up from germline, CDR1 is SGHAT and CDR2 is FQNNGV. The trim removed 5 bases at V and 0 bases at J, leaving 4 bases unmatched. The CDR3 region is CASSLQRDSYEQYF. The CDR3 nucleotides are TGTGCCAGCAGCCTCCAGCGGGACTCCTACGAGCAGTACTTC.

The chain has TRBV7-2 and TRBJ1-5, with D possibly TRBD1 on 6 matching bases. Germline CDR1 and CDR2: SGHTA and FQGNSA. Deletions cut 1 base from V and 2 bases from J, with 18 bases between. The CDR3 has 18 amino acids. CDR3 amino acids: CASSLESGGAMGNQPQHF. The CDR3 bases are TGTGCCAGCAGCTTAGAAAGTGGGGGGGCTATGGGCAATCAGCCCCAGCATTTT.

The chain couples TRBV27 to TRBJ1-4; 7 nucleotides line up with TRBD1. The CDR3 covers 17 residues. Germline values: CDR1 MNHEY, CDR2 SMNVEV (reference sequence). The junction had 19 bases not matched to a gene; V was cut back by 6 bases and J by 9 bases. CDR3 residues: CASSPTNRGEESKKLFF. Written as DNA, the CDR3 is TGTGCCAGCAGCCCTACCAACAGGGGCGAGGAAAGTAAAAAACTGTTTTTT. The full variable domain, its missing parts supplied by reference TRBV27 and TRBJ1-4, is EAQVTQNPRYLITVTGKKLTVTCSQNMNHEYMSWYRQDPGLGLRQIYYSMNVEVTDKGDVPEGYKVSRKEKRNFPLILESPSPNQTSLYFCASSPTNRGEESKKLFFGSGTQLSVL.

This CDR3 is CASSQDLFSAQAYTEAFF. DNA of the CDR3: TGTGCCAGCAGCCAAGATCTATTCAGCGCACAGGCATACACTGAAGCTTTCTTT. V gene TRBV3-1 (or the pseudogene TRBV3-2) combines with J gene TRBJ1-1; a weak D match, TRBD1 (5 bases). The CDR3 runs 18 residues. V was cut by 0 bases and J by 3 bases, with 20 bases left in between. Per the germline V gene, CDR1 is LGHDT and CDR2 is YNNKEL (reference sequence).

This chain links TRBV19 with TRBJ2-1; 8 bases are shared with TRBD2. Per the germline V gene, CDR1 is LNHDA and CDR2 is SQIVND (reference sequence). The CDR3 runs 14 residues. Trimming at V came to 1 base and at J to 6 bases, leaving 2 bases not matched to a gene. The CDR3 is CASSIAGLANEQFF. The CDR3 region has the DNA TGTGCCAGTAGTATAGCCGGACTAGCCAATGAGCAGTTCTTC.

The CDR3 region is CASSSGQGYNSPLHF. For the CDR3, the DNA is TGTGCCAGCAGTTCAGGACAGGGTTATAATTCACCCCTCCACTTT. The chain joins TRBV5-6 to TRBJ1-6; TRBD1 aligns across 8 bases. The CDR3 contains 15 residues. V lost 5 bases to trimming and J lost 4 bases; unmatched junction nucleotides: 5. Per germline, CDR1 SGHDT and CDR2 YYEEEE.

In DNA, the CDR3 is TGTGCCAGCAGCGCCCCGTCGACAGGGATTAATGGCTACACCTTC. Translated: CASSAPSTGINGYTF. The rearrangement joins TRBV9 to TRBJ1-2, with 7 nucleotides matching TRBD1. The CDR3 extends over 15 amino acids. With 3 bases clipped from V and 6 bases from J, the junction kept 11 bases outside the gene matches. Germline lookup yields CDR1 SGDLS and CDR2 YYNGEE.

The CDR3 coding sequence is TGCGCCAGCAGCCAACGTACAGGGACGACTGAAGCTTTCTTT. It translates to CASSQRTGTTEAFF. The chain combines TRBV4-1 with TRBJ1-1; D is possibly TRBD1 (6 bases). The CDR3 loop spans 14 amino acids. V dropped 2 bases and J dropped 5 bases, with 12 bases sitting between them. Germline CDR1 is MGHRA and CDR2 is YSYEKL.

This chain uses TRBV29-1 with TRBJ2-2; the D is unclear. Germline V CDR1 and CDR2: SQVTM, ANQGSEA. Trimming cost V 8 bases and J 7 bases, with 14 bases left between them. The CDR3 loop spans 12 amino acids. The CDR3 DNA reads TGCAGCATCAGCGAGGATAACGGGGAGCTGTTTTTT. Translated, it gives CSISEDNGELFF.

This chain links TRBV29-1 with TRBJ2-1; no clear D gene. CDR1 is SQVTM and CDR2 is ANQGSEA in the germline V gene. V was trimmed by 6 bases and J by 0 bases, leaving 6 bases between them. The CDR3 sequence is 12 residues long. In DNA, the CDR3 is TGCAGCGTGCGATACTCCTACAATGAGCAGTTCTTC. Its protein product is CSVRYSYNEQFF.

The chain joins TRBV7-9 to TRBJ2-7; perhaps TRBD2 as D (6 bases). V shed 5 bases and J shed 2 bases, with 13 bases lying between them. CDR3 size: 14 residues. Germline values: CDR1 SEHNR, CDR2 FQNEAQ (reference sequence). CDR3: CASSRASEPYEQYF. CDR3 in DNA: TGTGCCAGCAGCCGCGCTAGCGAGCCCTACGAGCAGTACTTC.

The chain has TRBV5-1 and TRBJ1-4; 8 bases align to TRBD1. The CDR3 contains 13 residues. With V trimmed by 4 bases and J by 10 bases, 6 bases remained unmatched. Germline-derived CDR1 and CDR2 are SGHRS and YFSETQ. The CDR3 loop reads CASSLLGQGKLFF. Here the CDR3 DNA reads TGCGCCAGCAGCCTTCTCGGACAGGGAAAACTGTTTTTT. Supplemented by reference TRBV5-1 and TRBJ1-4, the full variable domain reads KAGVTQTPRYLIKTRGQQVTLSCSPISGHRSVSWYQQTPGQGLQFLFEYFSETQRNKGNFPGRFSGRQFSNSRSEMNVSTLELGDSALYLCASSLLGQGKLFFGSGTQLSVL.